These 5 T cell receptor beta chains share one sample of origin, sequenced in a study of T cells expressing NK-cell markers. TCRdb re-called the 5' RACE reads and catalogs CDR3 proteins one per entry, DNA excluded. The data include hundreds of thousands of distinct CDR3 sequences; the top ten clones carry approximately 3.6%. Sequenced input: blood T cells: a sorted CD56 or NKG2C T cell subset, CD4+ or CD8+ T cells, or bulk PBMC T cells (not recorded which). The origin of the receptors is a man aged 18 to 30 in good health.

The chain uses TRBV20-1 and TRBJ2-3; lacking DNA, the TRBD1 call made by TCRdb goes unchecked. Germline V gives CDR1 DFQATT, CDR2 SNEGSKA (reference sequence). This CDR3 has 13 residues. CDR3 region: CSGGRGSADTQYF.

The gene calls are TRBV4-2 and TRBJ2-1; the TCRdb D gene call, TRBD2, has no DNA to confirm it. Germline V gives CDR1 LGHNA, CDR2 YNFKEQ. This CDR3 is 16 amino acids long. The CDR3 sequence is CASSQDIGRAGGEQFF.

The chain has TRBV9 and TRBJ1-5. Germline lookup yields CDR1 SGDLS and CDR2 YYNGEE. This CDR3 has 14 amino acids. CDR3 amino acids: CASSATARGQPQHF. The full variable domain, completed using reference TRBV9 and TRBJ1-5, is DSGVTQTPKHLITATGQRVTLRCSPRSGDLSVYWYQQSLDQGLQFLIQYYNGEERAKGNILERFSAQQFPDLHSELNLSSLELGDSALYFCASSATARGQPQHFGDGTRLSIL.

The gene calls are TRBV7-2 and TRBJ2-5. Germline assignment: CDR1 SGHTA and CDR2 FQGNSA. CDR3 length: 16 amino acids. The CDR3 reads CASSSTTVILQETQYF.

The chain combines TRBV6-1 with TRBJ1-2; TCRdb's D gene call, TRBD1, goes unchecked for lack of DNA. The CDR3 contains 14 residues. Germline V gives CDR1 MNHNS, CDR2 SASEGT. This CDR3 is CASSAPGAVYGYTF.